The clone carrying this T cell receptor (beta chain) was detected ten times or more. Selection for sequencing was limited to patients who had shown CD8+CD57+ cell expansion by flow cytometry. The data belong to a study of CD8+CD57+ T cells in acquired aplastic anemia. Both TCR beta VDJ combination and CDR3 sequence profiling were carried out. Genomic DNA was the template for this profiling. TCRdb independently ran MiXCR on the reads; one entry per CDR3 protein. This table holds about 150,000 distinct CDR3 sequences, approximately 52% found once. The V gene lost 1 base and the J gene lost 0 bases, with 16 bases spanning the gap. Germline assignment: CDR1 SGHVS and CDR2 FQNEAQ. The length of the CDR3 is 17 residues.

This rearrangement joins TRBV7-8 to TRBJ2-7; tentatively, D is TRBD1 (5 bases). The receptor's source is a human donor with aplastic anemia. Source material: sorted CD4+, CD8+, or CD8+CD57+ T cells (not recorded which) from PBMCs. CDR3 DNA: TGTGCCAGCAGCTTAGTTGGGGCAGGCGCGAGCTCCTACGAGCAGTACTTC. It translates to CASSLVGAGASSYEQYF.